This entry lists 30 T cell receptor beta chains sequenced from one sample in a study of cytomegalovirus exposure and HLA in healthy donors. PCR amplification relied on 60 Vbeta primers (plus 13 Jbeta primers). The table came from immunoSEQ multiplex PCR; TCRdb's copy has only in-frame clones and leaves some out. The sample's table shows 200,000 to 250,000 clones. The sequencing sample was made of PBMCs. The receptor source for this set is a woman aged 25 to 39 in good health and CMV-seropositive.

The rearrangement joins TRBV5-4 to TRBJ2-7; TRBD1 matches 8 bases. Germline CDR1 SGHNT, CDR2 YYREEE (reference sequence). The CDR3 spans 14 residues. V lost 5 bases and J lost 2; bases outside the gene matches: 6. This CDR3 reads CASRPPGQAYEQYF. Here the CDR3 DNA reads TGTGCCAGCAGACCCCCGGGACAGGCCTACGAGCAGTACTTC.

The chain recombines TRBV6-4 with TRBJ1-2; 10 positions agree with TRBD1. CDR1 and CDR2 from the germline V gene are MRHNA and SNTAGT. Trimming removed 4 bases from V and 4 bases from J; junction bases left unmatched: 3. This CDR3 has 14 residues. CDR3 DNA: TGTGCCAGCAGTGCGGACAGGGGGATCTATGGCTACACCTTC. Its protein is CASSADRGIYGYTF.

The chain joins TRBV2 to TRBJ2-3, with TRBD2 as a possible D gene (5 bases). CDR1 is SNHLY, CDR2 FYNNEI, per germline. CDR3 length: 17 amino acids. V was cut by 6 bases and J by 3 bases, with 22 bases left in between. The CDR3 DNA reads as TGTGCCAGCAGGCTCATCCCTTCGCGGGTGTCGACAGATACGCAGTATTTT. It encodes CASRLIPSRVSTDTQYF.

The V and J genes are TRBV5-1 and TRBJ2-5, with D possibly being TRBD2 (7 bases). Germline-derived CDR1 and CDR2 are SGHRS and YFSETQ. CDR3 length: 13 amino acids. Trimming removed 4 bases at V and 5 bases at J, with 12 bases between. The chain's CDR3 is CASSKGGAETQYF. CDR3 nucleotides: TGCGCCAGCAGCAAGGGGGGGGCGGAGACCCAGTACTTC.

The rearrangement links TRBV19 to TRBJ2-4; D perhaps matches TRBD1 (6 bases). Germline V gives CDR1 LNHDA, CDR2 SQIVND (reference sequence). The V gene lost 1 base and the J gene lost 6 bases, with 16 bases spanning the gap. CDR3 size: 16 residues. The CDR3 loop is CASSIVFAGAGNIQYF. DNA of the CDR3: TGTGCCAGTAGTATAGTTTTTGCAGGGGCGGGAAACATTCAGTACTTC.

The V and J genes are TRBV6-5 and TRBJ1-5, with unresolved D. Trimming stripped 0 bases from V and 3 bases from J, with 9 bases between. The germline V gene has CDR1 MNHEY and CDR2 SVGAGI. The CDR3 contains 15 residues. The CDR3 sequence is CASSYSARINQPQHF. In DNA, the CDR3 is TGTGCCAGCAGTTACTCGGCCAGGATCAATCAGCCCCAGCATTTT.

The chain employs TRBV7-7 and TRBJ2-5, with 7 bases matching TRBD2. The end of the DNA is better explained by TRBJ2-7, so the J call may be wrong. CDR1 is SSHAT and CDR2 is FNYEAQ in the germline V gene (reference sequence). CDR3 length: 15 residues. The CDR3 coding sequence is TGTGCCAGCAGCTTAGAGGCGGGAGAAACCTACGAGCAGTACTTC. Protein sequence: CASSLEAGETYEQYF.

This chain links TRBV25-1 with TRBJ2-5; 8 bases agree with TRBD1. V shed 6 bases and J 4 bases; nucleotides not matched to a gene: 4. The CDR3 covers 13 residues. Germline lookup yields CDR1 MGHDK and CDR2 SYGVNS. The CDR3 region has the DNA TGTGCCAGCAGCCGGACAGGGCGAGAGACCCAGTACTTC. Amino acid sequence: CASSRTGRETQYF.

The chain uses TRBV4-1 and TRBJ2-3, with 8 bases lining up with TRBD2. Germline V gives CDR1 MGHRA, CDR2 YSYEKL. This CDR3 contains 14 residues. V gave up 1 base and J gave up 6 bases; unmatched junction bases: 3. CDR3 DNA sequence: TGCGCCAGCAGCCAAGTTAGCGGGGCCGATACGCAGTATTTT. Protein product: CASSQVSGADTQYF.

The rearrangement links TRBV11-2 to TRBJ1-3, with no clear D. The CDR3 runs 12 residues. V shed 6 bases and J shed 8 bases, with 11 bases lying between them. Per the germline V gene, CDR1 is SGHAT and CDR2 is FQNNGV. In DNA form, the CDR3 reads TGTGCCAGCAGTCCTACAGACCACACCATATATTTT. Its translation is CASSPTDHTIYF.

This chain connects TRBV27 to TRBJ1-1; D is uncertain. Germline lookup yields CDR1 MNHEY and CDR2 SMNVEV (reference sequence). The CDR3 length is 13 residues. V gave up 5 bases and J gave up 5 bases, with 12 bases separating them. The CDR3 here is CASSPGRWTEAFF. In DNA, the CDR3 is TGTGCCAGCAGTCCGGGGAGGTGGACTGAAGCTTTCTTT.

The chain is built from TRBV4-3 and TRBJ1-1, with TRBD1 matching 9 bases. The CDR3 runs 15 residues. Losses at the gene ends were 3 bases for V and 4 bases for J; bases not matched to a gene: 6. Germline loops: CDR1 LGHNA, CDR2 YSLEER. The CDR3 DNA is TGCGCCAGCAGCCATCGAACAGGGGGCTTCACTGAAGCTTTCTTT. It is translated as CASSHRTGGFTEAFF.

The CDR3, as DNA: TGTGCCAGCAGCTGGGGGGGGCGAACCTACGAGCAGTACTTC. Amino acid sequence: CASSWGGRTYEQYF. V gene TRBV11-2 combines with J gene TRBJ2-7; TRBD2 is a possible D gene (7 bases). V gave up 4 bases and J gave up 2 bases, with 12 bases separating them. The CDR3 extends over 14 amino acids. Germline loops: CDR1 SGHAT, CDR2 FQNNGV.

A note on this clone: A junction end diverges from the germline sequence, so it may reflect a read error. In the same sample, other DNA sequences code for this CDR3. The gene calls are TRBV7-8 and TRBJ1-6; the D gene is possibly TRBD1 (5 bases). Germline V gene data show CDR1 as SGHVS and CDR2 as FQNEAQ. The CDR3 spans 20 residues. CDR3 loop: CASSLEASPGKSSYNSPLHF. The CDR3 coding sequence is TGTGCCAGCAGTTTAGAAGCCTCCCCAGGGAAGAGCTCCTATAATTCACCCCTCCACTTT.

With regard to this clone: One end of the junction is discordant with germline, which a read error may explain. The J gene is TRBJ2-7, the V gene TRBV30, with a possible D match to TRBD2 (6 bases). From germline, CDR1 is GTSNPN and CDR2 SVGIG (reference sequence). There are 15 residues in the CDR3. The CDR3 nucleotides are TGTGCCTGGGGTGTCGGGGTGGGAGGAGGCCACGAGCAGTACTTC. Translating gives CAWGVGVGGGHEQYF.

The rearrangement links TRBV19 to TRBJ2-1; D not certain. Germline lookup yields CDR1 LNHDA and CDR2 SQIVND (reference sequence). This CDR3 is 14 amino acids long. V dropped 7 bases and J dropped 0 bases, with 10 bases sitting between them. The CDR3 sequence is CASTQASSYNEQFF. CDR3 bases: TGTGCCAGTACCCAGGCGAGCTCCTACAATGAGCAGTTCTTC.

The chain employs TRBV7-2 and TRBJ2-7, with 11 bases aligning to TRBD2. This CDR3 comprises 15 residues. The germline gives CDR1 SGHTA, CDR2 FQGNSA. The junction had 6 bases not matched to a gene; V was cut back by 5 bases and J by 3 bases. CDR3 sequence (DNA): TGTGCCAGCAGCCTAAAGACTAGCGGGATCTACGAGCAGTACTTC. This codes for CASSLKTSGIYEQYF.

V and J are TRBV6-5 and TRBJ1-2; D is uncertain. From germline, CDR1 is MNHEY and CDR2 SVGAGI. V gave up 5 bases and J gave up 4 bases, with 17 bases separating them. The CDR3 is made up of 15 amino acids. The CDR3 sequence is CASSKRGISGYGYTF. CDR3 DNA sequence: TGTGCCAGCAGTAAACGGGGAATATCCGGCTATGGCTACACCTTC.

This chain joins TRBV12-2 and TRBJ2-1; TRBD1 was called by the table and not checked on the DNA. TRBV12-2 is annotated as a pseudogene. The CDR3 is 12 residues long. CDR3 residues: CASRLGATEQFF. CDR3 in DNA: TGTGCAAGTCGCTTAGGGGCTACTGAGCAGTTCTTC.

The V gene is TRBV29-1, the J gene TRBJ1-4, with D maybe TRBD1 (6 bases). The germline V gene has CDR1 SQVTM and CDR2 ANQGSEA. This CDR3 comprises 12 residues. Trimming took off 7 bases at V and 3 bases at J, with 9 bases between the two ends. Here the CDR3 DNA reads TGCAGCGCCAGGACAGCTAATGAAAAACTGTTTTTT. Its translation: CSARTANEKLFF.

The chain carries TRBV7-9 and TRBJ2-3; TRBD1 might be the D (5 bases). Per germline, CDR1 SEHNR and CDR2 FQNEAQ (reference sequence). Between the trimmed V and J ends, which lost 1 base and 2 bases, there was a span of 7 bases. This CDR3 spans 14 amino acids. CDR3 in DNA: TGTGCCAGCAGCTTAGGACAGATCACAGATACGCAGTATTTT. It encodes CASSLGQITDTQYF.

The rearrangement uses TRBV6-5 and TRBJ1-4; D possibly corresponds to TRBD1 (5 bases). Germline-derived CDR1 and CDR2 are MNHEY and SVGAGI. The CDR3 has 15 residues. V was clipped by 5 bases and J by 3 bases, with 13 bases between them. This CDR3 is CASSPPGLSNEKLFF. The CDR3 DNA reads TGTGCCAGCAGTCCTCCAGGGTTATCTAATGAAAAACTGTTTTTT.

This sequence joins TRBV9 and TRBJ2-2, with D perhaps matching TRBD1 (5 bases). V lost 0 bases, J lost 1 base, and 10 bases lay in between. From germline, CDR1 is SGDLS and CDR2 YYNGEE. CDR3 length: 16 residues. This CDR3 is CASSVGIGENTGELFF. The CDR3 DNA follows: TGTGCCAGCAGCGTAGGTATAGGGGAGAACACCGGGGAGCTGTTTTTT.

The J gene is TRBJ1-1, the V gene TRBV7-9, with D unclear. V lost 4 bases and J 1 base, leaving 7 bases between the germline ends. CDR3 length equals 13 residues. Germline V gene data show CDR1 as SEHNR and CDR2 as FQNEAQ (reference sequence). DNA of the CDR3: TGTGCCAGCAGCTCGAGACAGAACACTGAAGCTTTCTTT. The encoded protein is CASSSRQNTEAFF.

The chain has TRBV7-2 and TRBJ1-1; D is unclear. Germline values: CDR1 SGHTA, CDR2 FQGNSA. V lost 2 bases and J lost 5, with 9 bases in between. There are 13 residues in the CDR3. The CDR3 protein is CASSLFGGTEAFF. DNA for the CDR3: TGTGCCAGCAGCTTATTCGGCGGGACTGAAGCTTTCTTT.

V gene TRBV7-9 combines with J gene TRBJ2-5; TRBD1 matches at 7 bases. TRBJ2-7 matches the DNA end more closely, so the J call is doubtful. The V gene's germline CDR1 is SEHNR and CDR2 FQNEAQ (reference sequence). This CDR3 is built from 15 residues. CDR3 in amino acids: CASSPPTGTAYEQYF. The CDR3 DNA follows: TGTGCCAGCAGCCCCCCTACCGGGACAGCCTACGAGCAGTACTTC.

The V call is TRBV4-1, the J call TRBJ1-2; perhaps TRBD1 as D (5 bases). The CDR3 spans 14 residues. CDR1 is MGHRA and CDR2 is YSYEKL in the germline V gene. Trimming pared 4 bases from V and 2 bases from J, leaving 11 bases between. The CDR3 loop is CASSPARGNYGYTF. In nucleotides, the CDR3 is TGCGCCAGCAGCCCCGCCCGGGGGAACTATGGCTACACCTTC.

The chain couples TRBV30 to TRBJ2-3, with a weak D call TRBD1 (6 bases). CDR1 GTSNPN and CDR2 SVGIG come from the germline V gene (reference sequence). CDR3 length: 14 residues. Trimming cost V 3 bases and J 0 bases, with 10 bases left between them. The CDR3 loop is CAWRMTGSTDTQYF. CDR3 coding DNA: TGTGCCTGGAGGATGACAGGTAGCACAGATACGCAGTATTTT.

The chain combines TRBV9 with TRBJ1-5; a weak D match, TRBD1 (6 bases). The CDR3 has 15 residues. V was clipped by 2 bases and J by 0 bases, with 9 bases between them. Germline V lookup: CDR1 SGDLS, CDR2 YYNGEE. CDR3 DNA: TGTGCCAGCAGCGTGGAGGACAGTAGCAATCAGCCCCAGCATTTT. Translation gives CASSVEDSSNQPQHF.

The chain has TRBV5-3 and TRBJ1-2, with a tentative D call TRBD1 (6 bases). TRBV5-3 is given ORF status, its function remaining uncertain. CDR3 size: 16 residues. V gave up 0 bases and J gave up 3 bases, with 15 bases separating them. The chain's CDR3 is CARSLEFTGPYYGYTF. DNA for the CDR3: TGTGCCAGAAGCTTGGAGTTTACAGGGCCCTACTATGGCTACACCTTC.